The 9 T cell receptor beta chains presented below share a single source sample, sequenced in a study of PD-L1 blockade in urothelial cancer. Only in-frame clones appear in the TCRdb table, and some are missing; sequencing was by immunoSEQ multiplex PCR. The table includes about 36,000 clones, 75% to 90% detected once. Indicated time point: peripheral blood 6 weeks after treatment start. This specimen was PBMCs, taken around atezolizumab (anti-PD-L1) treatment. These receptors originate from a man in his forties with urothelial cancer.

The genes are TRBV29-1 and TRBJ1-5; D remains unclear. CDR1 and CDR2 (germline): SQVTM, ANQGSEA. The CDR3 is 13 amino acids. V gave up 0 bases and J gave up 7 bases, with 10 bases separating them. CDR3 coding DNA: TGCAGCGTTGAAGATGTTCGGGGACAGCCCCAGCATTTT. It is translated as CSVEDVRGQPQHF.

V gene TRBV29-1 combines with J gene TRBJ1-1, with unresolved D. The CDR3 has 11 amino acids. Germline CDR1 reads SQVTM; CDR2 reads ANQGSEA. Trimming shortened V by 3 bases and J by 3 bases, and 5 bases separated the two germline ends. Here the CDR3 DNA reads TGCAGCGTTGATACGGACACTGAAGCTTTCTTT. Translated, it gives CSVDTDTEAFF.

This chain joins TRBV30 and TRBJ2-3, with D hard to call. Germline CDR1 is GTSNPN and CDR2 is SVGIG (reference sequence). This CDR3 contains 10 residues. V lost 3 bases and J 9 bases, leaving 7 bases between the germline ends. The CDR3 DNA sequence: TGTGCCTGGAGGGGCTACACGCAGTATTTT. This sequence encodes CAWRGYTQYF.

The J gene is TRBJ2-1, the V gene TRBV28, with 12 bases identical to TRBD2. This CDR3 region has 19 residues. J lost 12 bases, V lost 5 bases, and 23 bases had no gene match. Germline CDR1 is MDHEN and CDR2 is SYDVKM. This CDR3 reads CASSGGQGTSGWKGFGQFF. The CDR3 DNA follows: TGTGCCAGCAGTGGGGGACAGGGGACTAGCGGGTGGAAGGGGTTCGGGCAGTTCTTC.

This clone was picked up one time. V is TRBV28 and J is TRBJ1-2, with no clear D. The CDR3 consists of 14 residues. Trimming shortened V by 3 bases and J by 3 bases, and 11 bases separated the two germline ends. Germline V gene sequence: CDR1 MDHEN, CDR2 SYDVKM. This CDR3 reads CASSFLNGYYGYTF. The CDR3 DNA reads as TGTGCCAGCAGTTTTTTAAACGGGTACTATGGCTACACCTTC.

This clone was picked up a small number of times. The CDR3 is CASSSIYDRAGQPQHF. The CDR3 DNA reads TGTGCCAGCAGCTCGATTTATGACAGGGCGGGACAGCCCCAGCATTTT. The V call is TRBV5-6, the J call TRBJ1-5; 7 bases fit TRBD1. CDR1 and CDR2 from the germline V gene are SGHDT and YYEEEE. CDR3 length equals 16 residues. Germline trimming cut 3 bases from V and 7 bases from J; bases unmatched to any gene: 13.

This clone was detected only a few times. The CDR3 sequence is CASSSQGNNQPQHF. CDR3 coding DNA: TGTGCCAGCAGTTCCCAGGGTAACAATCAGCCCCAGCATTTT. This chain joins TRBV27 and TRBJ1-5, with D maybe TRBD1 (5 bases). Trimming shortened V by 4 bases and J by 3 bases, and 10 bases separated the two germline ends. The CDR3 runs to 14 residues. CDR1 is MNHEY and CDR2 is SMNVEV in the germline V gene (reference sequence).

The chain recombines TRBV28 with TRBJ1-2; D is uncertain. V gave up 6 bases and J gave up 2 bases, with 13 bases separating them. The CDR3 contains 14 residues. Germline V gene lookup returns CDR1 MDHEN and CDR2 SYDVKM. The CDR3 spells CASRGGVTNYGYTF. The CDR3 nucleotides are TGTGCCAGCAGGGGCGGGGTGACCAACTATGGCTACACCTTC.

The chain is built from TRBV28 and TRBJ2-7; 9 nucleotides agree with TRBD1. The germline V gene has CDR1 MDHEN and CDR2 SYDVKM. The CDR3 sequence is 14 residues long. J was trimmed by 1 base and V by 7 bases; bases with no gene match: 5. Written as DNA, the CDR3 is TGTGCCAGCAATACCGGGACAGGGTCCTACGAGCAGTACTTC. This codes for CASNTGTGSYEQYF.